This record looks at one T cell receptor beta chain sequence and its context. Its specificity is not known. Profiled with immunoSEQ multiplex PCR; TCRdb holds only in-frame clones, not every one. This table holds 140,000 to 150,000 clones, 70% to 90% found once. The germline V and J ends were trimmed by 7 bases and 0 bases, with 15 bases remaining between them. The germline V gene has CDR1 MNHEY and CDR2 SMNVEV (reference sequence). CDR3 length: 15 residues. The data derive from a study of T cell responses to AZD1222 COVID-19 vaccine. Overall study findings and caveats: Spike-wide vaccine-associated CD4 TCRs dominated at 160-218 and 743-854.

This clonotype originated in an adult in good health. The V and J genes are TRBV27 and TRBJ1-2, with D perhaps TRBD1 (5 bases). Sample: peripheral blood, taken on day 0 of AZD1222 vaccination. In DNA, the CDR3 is TGTGCCAGCACTAAATTGGAGGGGTCTAACTATGGCTACACCTTC. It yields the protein CASTKLEGSNYGYTF.